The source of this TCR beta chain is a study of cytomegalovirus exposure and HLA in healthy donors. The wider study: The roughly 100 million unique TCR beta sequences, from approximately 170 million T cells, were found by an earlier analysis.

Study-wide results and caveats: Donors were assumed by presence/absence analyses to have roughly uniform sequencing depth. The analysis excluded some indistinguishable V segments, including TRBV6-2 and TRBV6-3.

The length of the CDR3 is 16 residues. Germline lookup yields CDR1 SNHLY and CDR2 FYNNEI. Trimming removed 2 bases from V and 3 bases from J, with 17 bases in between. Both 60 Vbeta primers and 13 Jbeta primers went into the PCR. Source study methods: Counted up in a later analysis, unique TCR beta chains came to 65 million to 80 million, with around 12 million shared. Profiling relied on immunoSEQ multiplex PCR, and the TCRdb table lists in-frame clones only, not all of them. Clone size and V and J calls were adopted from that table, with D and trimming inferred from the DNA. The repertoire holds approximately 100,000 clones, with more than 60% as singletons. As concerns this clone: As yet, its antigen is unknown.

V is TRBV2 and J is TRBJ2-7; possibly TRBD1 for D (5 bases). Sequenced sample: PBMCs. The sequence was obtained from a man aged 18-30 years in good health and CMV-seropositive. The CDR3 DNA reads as TGTGCCAGCAGTGAAATTTCGGACAAGGCCCTCTACGAGCAGTACTTC. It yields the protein CASSEISDKALYEQYF.